The text below deals with one T cell receptor beta chain. Germline values: CDR1 MNHNS, CDR2 SASEGT. The CDR3 has 11 residues. V was pared by 2 bases and J by 6 bases, with 1 base between. Sequenced patients had shown CD8+CD57+ cell expansion by flow cytometry. Template material for TCR beta VDJ and CDR3 profiling consisted of genomic DNA. From the reads, TCRdb called clonotypes with MiXCR, one entry per CDR3 protein. The table has nearly 60,000 distinct CDR3 sequences, 55% to 70% seen once; the top ten hold 15% to 20%. The sample belongs to a study of CD8+CD57+ T cells in acquired aplastic anemia. Sequenced: sorted CD4+, CD8+, or CD8+CD57+ T cells (not recorded which) from PBMCs. The V call is TRBV6-1, the J call TRBJ2-2; no clear D. The source of this sequence is a human donor with aplastic anemia. CDR3 region: CASSEPGELFF. The CDR3 DNA is TGTGCCAGCAGTGAACCCGGGGAGCTGTTTTTT.